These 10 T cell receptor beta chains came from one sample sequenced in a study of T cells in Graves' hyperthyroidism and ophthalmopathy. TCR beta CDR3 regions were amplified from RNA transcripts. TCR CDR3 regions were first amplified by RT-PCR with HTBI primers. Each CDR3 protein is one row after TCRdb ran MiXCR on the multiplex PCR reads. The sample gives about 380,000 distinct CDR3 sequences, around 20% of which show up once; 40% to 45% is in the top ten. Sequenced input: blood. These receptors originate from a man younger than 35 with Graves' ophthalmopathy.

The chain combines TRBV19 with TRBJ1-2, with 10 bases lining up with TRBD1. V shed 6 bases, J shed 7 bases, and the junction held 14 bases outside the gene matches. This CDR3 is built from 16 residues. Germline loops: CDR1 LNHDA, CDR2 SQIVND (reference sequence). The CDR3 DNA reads TGTGCCAGTAGGACCGGGACAGGGGCCTTAGAATCTGGCTACACCTTC. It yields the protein CASRTGTGALESGYTF. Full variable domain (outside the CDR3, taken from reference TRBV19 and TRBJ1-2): DGGITQSPKYLFRKEGQNVTLSCEQNLNHDAMYWYRQDPGQGLRLIYYSQIVNDFQKGDIAEGYSVSREKKESFPLTVTSAQKNPTAFYLCASRTGTGALESGYTFGSGTRLTVV.

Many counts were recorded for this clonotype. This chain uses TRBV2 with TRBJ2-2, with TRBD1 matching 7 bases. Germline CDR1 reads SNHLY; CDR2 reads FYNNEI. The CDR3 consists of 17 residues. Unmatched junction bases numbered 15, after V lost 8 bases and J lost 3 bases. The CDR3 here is CASYGTVRLYDTGELFF. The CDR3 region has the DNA TGTGCCAGCTACGGGACAGTAAGACTATATGACACCGGGGAGCTGTTTTTT.

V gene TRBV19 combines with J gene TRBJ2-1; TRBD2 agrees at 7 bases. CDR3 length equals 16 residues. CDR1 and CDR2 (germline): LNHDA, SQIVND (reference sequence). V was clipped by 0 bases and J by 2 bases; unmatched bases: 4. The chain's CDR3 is CASSIDREGAYNEQFF. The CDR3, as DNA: TGTGCCAGTAGTATAGACAGGGAGGGCGCCTACAATGAGCAGTTCTTC.

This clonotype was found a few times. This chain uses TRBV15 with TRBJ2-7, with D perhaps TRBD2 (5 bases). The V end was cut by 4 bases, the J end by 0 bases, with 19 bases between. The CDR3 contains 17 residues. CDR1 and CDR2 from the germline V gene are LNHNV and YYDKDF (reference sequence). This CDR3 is CATSTYSSVTTSYEQYF. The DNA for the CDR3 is TGTGCCACCAGCACCTACTCCTCAGTGACTACCTCCTACGAGCAGTACTTC.

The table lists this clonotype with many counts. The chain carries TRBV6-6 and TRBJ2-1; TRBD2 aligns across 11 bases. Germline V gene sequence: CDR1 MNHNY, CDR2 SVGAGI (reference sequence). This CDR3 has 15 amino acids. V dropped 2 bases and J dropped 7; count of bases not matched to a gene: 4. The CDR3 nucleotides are TGTGCCAGCAGTTACGTAGCGGGGGGGCCAAATGAGCAGTTCTTC. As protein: CASSYVAGGPNEQFF.

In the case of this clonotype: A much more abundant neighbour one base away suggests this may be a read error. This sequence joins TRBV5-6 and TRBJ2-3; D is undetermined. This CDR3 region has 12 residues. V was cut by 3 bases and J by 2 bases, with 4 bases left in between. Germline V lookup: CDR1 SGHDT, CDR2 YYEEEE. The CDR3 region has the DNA TGTGCCAGCAGCTACTACACAGATACGCAGTATTTT. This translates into CASSYYTDTQYF.

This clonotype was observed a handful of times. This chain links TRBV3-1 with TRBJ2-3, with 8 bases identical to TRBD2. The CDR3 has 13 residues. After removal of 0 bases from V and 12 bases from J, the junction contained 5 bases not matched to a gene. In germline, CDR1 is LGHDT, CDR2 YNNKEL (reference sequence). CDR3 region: CASSQDRAGGQYF. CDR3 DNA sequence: TGTGCCAGCAGCCAAGATCGGGCGGGGGGTCAGTATTTT.

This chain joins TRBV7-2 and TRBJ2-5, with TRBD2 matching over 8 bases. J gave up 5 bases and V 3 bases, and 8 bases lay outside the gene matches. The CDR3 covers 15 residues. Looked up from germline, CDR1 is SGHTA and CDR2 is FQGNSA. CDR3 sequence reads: CASSFSVAGTETQYF. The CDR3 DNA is TGTGCCAGCAGCTTTAGTGTAGCGGGGACGGAGACCCAGTACTTC.

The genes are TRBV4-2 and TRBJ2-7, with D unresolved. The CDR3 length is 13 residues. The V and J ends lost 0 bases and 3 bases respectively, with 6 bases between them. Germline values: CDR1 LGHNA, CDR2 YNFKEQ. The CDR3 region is CASSQENSYEQYF. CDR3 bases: TGTGCCAGCAGCCAAGAGAACAGCTACGAGCAGTACTTC.

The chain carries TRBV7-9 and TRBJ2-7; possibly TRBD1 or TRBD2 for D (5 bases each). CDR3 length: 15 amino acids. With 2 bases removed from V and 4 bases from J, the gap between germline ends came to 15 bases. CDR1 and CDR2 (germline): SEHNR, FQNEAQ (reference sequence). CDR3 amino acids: CASSLPGTGIYEQYF. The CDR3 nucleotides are TGTGCCAGCAGCTTACCCGGGACCGGAATTTACGAGCAGTACTTC.